Below, 3 T cell receptor beta chains from the same sample are listed, as sequenced in a study of T cell changes during pregnancy in multiple sclerosis. The repertoire was sequenced with immunoSEQ multiplex PCR; TCRdb's copy has only in-frame clones and lacks some. The sample carries roughly 72,000 clones, approximately 95% recorded once. The sample consisted of CD4+ T cells from peripheral blood mononuclear cells, taken after pregnancy. These receptors were taken from a female donor with multiple sclerosis, enrolled in a pregnancy study.

J is TRBJ2-2 and V is TRBV5-1; 13 bases align to TRBD2. CDR1 is SGHRS and CDR2 is YFSETQ in the germline V gene. Trimming at V came to 4 bases and at J to 3 bases, leaving 12 bases not matched to a gene. The CDR3 has 19 residues. This chain's CDR3 is CASSPTLTSGRTHTGELFF. DNA of the CDR3: TGCGCCAGCAGCCCAACCCTGACTAGCGGGAGGACCCACACCGGGGAGCTGTTTTTT.

The J gene is TRBJ1-5, the V gene TRBV28, with TRBD1 matching over 9 bases. Germline CDR1 is MDHEN and CDR2 is SYDVKM. The CDR3 runs to 19 residues. V was pared by 6 bases and J by 2 bases, with 17 bases of the junction left unmatched. DNA of the CDR3: TGTGCCAGCAGCCTATGGGGGACAGGGAAGGTTAGTGGCAATCAGCCCCAGCATTTT. Encoded protein: CASSLWGTGKVSGNQPQHF. The full variable domain, its missing parts supplied by reference TRBV28 and TRBJ1-5, is DVKVTQSSRYLVKRTGEKVFLECVQDMDHENMFWYRQDPGLGLRLIYFSYDVKMKEKGDIPEGYSVSREKKERFSLILESASTNQTSMYLCASSLWGTGKVSGNQPQHFGDGTRLSIL.

The chain uses TRBV7-6 and TRBJ2-2; D is perhaps TRBD2 (5 bases). This CDR3 is 14 amino acids long. Germline V gives CDR1 SGHVS, CDR2 FNYEAQ. The V and J ends lost 6 bases and 7 bases respectively, with 15 bases between them. The DNA of the CDR3 is TGTGCCAGCAGGGCGGGTCCCCTCGGCGGGGAGCTGTTTTTT. This encodes CASRAGPLGGELFF.